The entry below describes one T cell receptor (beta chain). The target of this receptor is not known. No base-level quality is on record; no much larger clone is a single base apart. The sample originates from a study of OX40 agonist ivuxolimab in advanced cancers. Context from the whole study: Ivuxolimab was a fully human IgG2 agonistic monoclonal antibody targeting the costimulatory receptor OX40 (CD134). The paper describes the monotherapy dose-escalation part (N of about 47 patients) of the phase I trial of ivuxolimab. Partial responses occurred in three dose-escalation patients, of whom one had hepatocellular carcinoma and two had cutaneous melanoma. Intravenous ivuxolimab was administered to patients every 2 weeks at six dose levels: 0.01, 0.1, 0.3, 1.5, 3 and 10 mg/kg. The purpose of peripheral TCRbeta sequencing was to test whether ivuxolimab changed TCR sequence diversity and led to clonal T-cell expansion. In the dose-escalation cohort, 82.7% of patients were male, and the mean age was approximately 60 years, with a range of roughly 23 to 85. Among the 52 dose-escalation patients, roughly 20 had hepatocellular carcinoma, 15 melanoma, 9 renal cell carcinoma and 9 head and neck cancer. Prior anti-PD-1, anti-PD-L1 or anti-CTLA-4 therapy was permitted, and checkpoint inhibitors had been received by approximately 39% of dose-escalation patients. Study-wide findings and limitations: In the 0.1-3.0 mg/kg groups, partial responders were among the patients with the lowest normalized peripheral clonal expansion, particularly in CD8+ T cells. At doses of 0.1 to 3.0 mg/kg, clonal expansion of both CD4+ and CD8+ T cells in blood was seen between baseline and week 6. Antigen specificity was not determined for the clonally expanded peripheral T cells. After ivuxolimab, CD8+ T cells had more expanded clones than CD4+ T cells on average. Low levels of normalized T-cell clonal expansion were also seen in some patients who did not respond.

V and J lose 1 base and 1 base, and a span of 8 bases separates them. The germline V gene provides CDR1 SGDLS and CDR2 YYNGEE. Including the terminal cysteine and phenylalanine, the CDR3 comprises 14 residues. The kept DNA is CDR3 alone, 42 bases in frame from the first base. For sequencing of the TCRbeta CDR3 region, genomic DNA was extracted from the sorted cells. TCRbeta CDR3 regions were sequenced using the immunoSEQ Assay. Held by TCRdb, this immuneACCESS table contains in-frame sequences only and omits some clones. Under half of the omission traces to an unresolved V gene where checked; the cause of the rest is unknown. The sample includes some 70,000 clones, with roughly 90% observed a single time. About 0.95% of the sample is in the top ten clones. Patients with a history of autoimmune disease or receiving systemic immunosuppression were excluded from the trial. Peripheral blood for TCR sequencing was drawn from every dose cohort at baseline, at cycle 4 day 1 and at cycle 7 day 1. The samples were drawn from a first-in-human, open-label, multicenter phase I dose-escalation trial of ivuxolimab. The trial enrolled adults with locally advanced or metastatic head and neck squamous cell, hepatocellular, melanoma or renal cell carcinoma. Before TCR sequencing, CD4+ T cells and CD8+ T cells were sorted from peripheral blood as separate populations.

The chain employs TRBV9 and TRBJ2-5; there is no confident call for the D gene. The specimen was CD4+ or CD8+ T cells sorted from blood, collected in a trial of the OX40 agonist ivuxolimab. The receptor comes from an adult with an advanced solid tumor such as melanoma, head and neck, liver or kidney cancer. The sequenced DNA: TGTGCCAGCAGCGTAACCCCTAGCCAAGAGACCCAGTACTTC. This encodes CASSVTPSQETQYF.